The T cell receptor beta chain described here comes from a study of blood T cell repertoires in COVID-19. In the authors' workflow: Amplified reference gene primers provided the basis for estimating nucleated cell counts. The method was immunoSEQ multiplex PCR; TCRdb's version includes in-frame clones alone and lacks a portion of them. V and J calls and clone size are those listed in that table; D and trimming were worked out from the DNA. The sample carries around 160,000 clones, approximately 87% recorded once. This CDR3 has 16 amino acids. Trimming removed 5 bases from V and 0 bases from J, with 13 bases in between. Germline loops: CDR1 SGHVS, CDR2 FQNEAQ. Participants came from roughly 25 US areas, aged roughly 18 to 89 years.

This receptor was taken from a woman aged 25 to 39 with acute COVID-19. The sample taken for sequencing was PBMCs or T cells enriched from blood (not recorded which). The chain couples TRBV7-8 to TRBJ1-4; D not certain. For the CDR3, the DNA is TGTGCCAGCAGCCCGGTTGTCGGGGCAACTAATGAAAAACTGTTTTTT. Amino acids: CASSPVVGATNEKLFF.